This TCR beta chain was observed in a study of OX40 agonist ivuxolimab in advanced cancers. The data were produced by immunoSEQ multiplex PCR, yet TCRdb's version contains in-frame clones alone and is incomplete. The top ten clones hold less than 6.5% of a sample with approximately 97,000 clones, about 90% of them seen once. Trimming took off 4 bases at V and 4 bases at J, with 8 bases between the two ends. The CDR3 spans 13 residues. Looked up from germline, CDR1 is LNHDA and CDR2 is SQIVND (reference sequence). This clone was seen once. The source is an adult with an advanced solid tumor such as melanoma, head and neck, liver or kidney cancer. V is TRBV19 and J is TRBJ1-5, with D hard to call. The sequences come from CD4+ or CD8+ T cells sorted from blood, collected in a trial of the OX40 agonist ivuxolimab. Here the CDR3 DNA reads TGTGCCAGTAGTACACAGATGAATCAGCCCCAGCATTTT. Residues: CASSTQMNQPQHF.